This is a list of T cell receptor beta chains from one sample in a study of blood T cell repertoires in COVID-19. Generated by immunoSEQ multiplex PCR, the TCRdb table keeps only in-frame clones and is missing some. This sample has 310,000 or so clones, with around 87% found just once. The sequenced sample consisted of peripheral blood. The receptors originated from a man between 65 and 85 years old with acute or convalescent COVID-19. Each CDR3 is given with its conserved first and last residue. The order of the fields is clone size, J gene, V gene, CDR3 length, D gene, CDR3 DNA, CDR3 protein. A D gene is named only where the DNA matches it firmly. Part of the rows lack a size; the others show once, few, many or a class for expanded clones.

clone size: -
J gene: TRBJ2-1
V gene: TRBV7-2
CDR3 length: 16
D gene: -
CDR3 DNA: TGTGCCAGCAGCTTAGCGGGCGGGGGCCCTTCCCCTGAGCAGTTCTTC
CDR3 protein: CASSLAGGGPSPEQFF

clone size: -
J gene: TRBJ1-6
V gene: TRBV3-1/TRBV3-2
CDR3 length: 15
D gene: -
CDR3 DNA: TGTGCCAGCAGCCAGAGGGGGGGGTATAATTCACCCCTCCACTTT
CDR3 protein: CASSQRGGYNSPLHF

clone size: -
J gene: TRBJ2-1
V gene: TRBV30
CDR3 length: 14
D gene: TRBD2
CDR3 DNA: TGTGCCTGGAGTGTGAGGCGGGAGGGGCGTGAGCAGTTCTTC
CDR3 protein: CAWSVRREGREQFF

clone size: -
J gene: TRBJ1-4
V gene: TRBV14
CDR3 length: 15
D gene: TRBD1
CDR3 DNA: TGTGCCAGCAGCCGCCTACAGGGGAGTAATGAAAAACTGTTTTTT
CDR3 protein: CASSRLQGSNEKLFF

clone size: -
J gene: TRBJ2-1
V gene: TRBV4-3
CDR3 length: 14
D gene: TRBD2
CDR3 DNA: TGCGCCAGCCGGGGGCAGCGGGAGTACGGTGAGCAGTTCTTC
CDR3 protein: CASRGQREYGEQFF

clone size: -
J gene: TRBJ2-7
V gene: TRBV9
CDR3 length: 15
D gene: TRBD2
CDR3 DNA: TGTGCCAGCAGCCCTTCCGGGACTAGACAGTACGAGCAGTACTTC
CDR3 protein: CASSPSGTRQYEQYF

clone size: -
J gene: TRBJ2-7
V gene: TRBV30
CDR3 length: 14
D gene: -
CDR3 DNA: TGTGCCTGGAGCCCGGGGGACAGCTCCTACGAGCAGTACTTC
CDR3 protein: CAWSPGDSSYEQYF

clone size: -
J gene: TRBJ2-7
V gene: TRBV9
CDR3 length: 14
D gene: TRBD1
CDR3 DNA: TGTGCCAGCAGCTCCAGCCCCCAGGGGGCAAGGCAGTACTTC
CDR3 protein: CASSSSPQGARQYF

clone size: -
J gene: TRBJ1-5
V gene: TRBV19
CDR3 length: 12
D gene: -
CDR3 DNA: TGTACCAGTAGTGGACAGTCCCAGCCCCAGCATTTT
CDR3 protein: CTSSGQSQPQHF

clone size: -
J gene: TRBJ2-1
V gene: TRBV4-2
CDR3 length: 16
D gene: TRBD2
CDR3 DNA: TGTGCCAGCAGCCCGATGCGCGGCGGGAGGGAGTATGAGCAGTTCTTC
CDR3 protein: CASSPMRGGREYEQFF

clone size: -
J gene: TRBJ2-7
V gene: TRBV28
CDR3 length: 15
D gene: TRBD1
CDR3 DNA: TGTGCCAGCAGCATCGGGGGACAGGGAAATAACGAGCAGTACTTC
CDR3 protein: CASSIGGQGNNEQYF

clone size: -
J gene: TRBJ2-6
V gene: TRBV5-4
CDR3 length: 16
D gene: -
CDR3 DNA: TGTGCCAGCAGCTTAGGGGGGGCCACTGGGGCCAACGTCCTGACTTTC
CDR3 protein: CASSLGGATGANVLTF

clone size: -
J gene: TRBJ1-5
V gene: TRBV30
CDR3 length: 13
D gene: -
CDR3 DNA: TGTGCCTGGAGTGTACGAGGCGGTCAGCCCCAGCATTTT
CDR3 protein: CAWSVRGGQPQHF

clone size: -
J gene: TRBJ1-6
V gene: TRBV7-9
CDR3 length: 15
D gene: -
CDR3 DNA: TGTGCCAGCAGCTTAGGAGTCGCTAAGAATTCACCCCTCCACTTT
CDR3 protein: CASSLGVAKNSPLHF

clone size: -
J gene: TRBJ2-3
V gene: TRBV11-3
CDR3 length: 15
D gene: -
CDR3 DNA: TGTGCCAGCAGCTTCCGGGGGACCAACACAGATACGCAGTATTTT
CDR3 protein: CASSFRGTNTDTQYF

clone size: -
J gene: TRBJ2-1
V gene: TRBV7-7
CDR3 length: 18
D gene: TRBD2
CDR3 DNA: TGTGCCAGCAGCTTCACTAGTAAAGAGGCGGGAGGGCCCAATGAGCAGTTCTTC
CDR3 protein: CASSFTSKEAGGPNEQFF

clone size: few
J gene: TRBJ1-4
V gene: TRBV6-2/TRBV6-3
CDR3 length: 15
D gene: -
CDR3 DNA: TGTGCCAGCAGTTATCCCCCTGGGGGGGGTGAAAAACTGTTTTTT
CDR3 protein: CASSYPPGGGEKLFF

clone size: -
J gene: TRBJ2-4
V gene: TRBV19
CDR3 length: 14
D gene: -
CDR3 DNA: TGTGCCAGTAGTATATCCGGGATTTTAAACATTCAGTACTTC
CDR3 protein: CASSISGILNIQYF

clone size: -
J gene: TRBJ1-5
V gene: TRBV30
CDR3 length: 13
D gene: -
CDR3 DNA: TGTGCCTGGAGTCGGGGGGACAATCAGCCCCAGCATTTT
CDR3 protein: CAWSRGDNQPQHF

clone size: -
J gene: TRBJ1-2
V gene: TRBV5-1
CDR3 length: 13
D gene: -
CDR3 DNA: TGCGCCAGCAGCTTGGGAGTGACAGACGGCTACACCTTC
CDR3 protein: CASSLGVTDGYTF

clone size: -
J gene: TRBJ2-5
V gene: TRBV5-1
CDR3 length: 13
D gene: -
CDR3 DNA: TGCGCCAGCAGCCCGGACAGCAAAGAGACCCAGTACTTC
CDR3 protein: CASSPDSKETQYF

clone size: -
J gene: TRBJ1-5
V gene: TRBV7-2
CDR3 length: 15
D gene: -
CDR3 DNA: TGTGCCAGCAGCTTCTCGACAAGCCGATATCAGCCCCAGCATTTT
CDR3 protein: CASSFSTSRYQPQHF

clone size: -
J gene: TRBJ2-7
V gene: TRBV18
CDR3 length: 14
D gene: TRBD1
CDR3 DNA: TGTGCCAGCTCACAACGCGGGACAGGGGGCGAGCAGTACTTC
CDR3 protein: CASSQRGTGGEQYF

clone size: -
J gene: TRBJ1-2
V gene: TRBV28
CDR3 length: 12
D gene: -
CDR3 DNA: TGTGCCAGCCAGGCTTCCGCAGGGGGCTACACCTTC
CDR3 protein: CASQASAGGYTF

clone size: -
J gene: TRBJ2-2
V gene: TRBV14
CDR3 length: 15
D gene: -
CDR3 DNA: TGTGCCAGCAGCCGAAACAGGGTCGGCACCGGGGAGCTGTTTTTT
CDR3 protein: CASSRNRVGTGELFF

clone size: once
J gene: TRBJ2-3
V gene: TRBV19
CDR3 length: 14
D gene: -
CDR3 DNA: TGTGCCAGTAGTCCCTTAGCCGAGGGCGGTACGCAGTATTTT
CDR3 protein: CASSPLAEGGTQYF

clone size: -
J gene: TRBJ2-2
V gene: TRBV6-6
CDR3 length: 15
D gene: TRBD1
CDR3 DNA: TGTGCCAGCAGTCATACCGGGACAGGGTCCGGGGAGCTGTTTTTT
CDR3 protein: CASSHTGTGSGELFF

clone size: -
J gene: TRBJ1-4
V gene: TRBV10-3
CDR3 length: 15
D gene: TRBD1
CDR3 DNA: TGTGCCATCAGTGAGTCGAGGACAGGGGGGGAAAAACTGTTTTTT
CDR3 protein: CAISESRTGGEKLFF

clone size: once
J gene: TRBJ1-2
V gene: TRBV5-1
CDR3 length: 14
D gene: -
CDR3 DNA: TGCGCCAGCAGCTTGGCCCAGACGGGTTCCGGCTACACCTTC
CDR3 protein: CASSLAQTGSGYTF

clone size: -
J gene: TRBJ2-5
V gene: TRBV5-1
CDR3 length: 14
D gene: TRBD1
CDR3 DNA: TGCGCCAGCGCAAACGGACAGGGGGAAGAGACCCAGTACTTC
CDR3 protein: CASANGQGEETQYF

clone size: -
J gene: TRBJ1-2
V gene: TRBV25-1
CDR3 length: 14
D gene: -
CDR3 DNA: TGTGCCAGCAGCGGGTGGTCCTCCTCGGGGGGCTACACCTTC
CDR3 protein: CASSGWSSSGGYTF

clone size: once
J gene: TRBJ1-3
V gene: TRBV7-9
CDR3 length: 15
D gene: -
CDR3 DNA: TGTGCCAGCAGCTCTTTGGGGACACCGGGAAACACCATATATTTT
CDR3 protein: CASSSLGTPGNTIYF

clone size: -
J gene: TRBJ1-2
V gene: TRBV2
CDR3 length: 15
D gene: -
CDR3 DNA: TGTGCCAGCAGTGTATCAGGCAGGGGACCAGAGGGCTACACCTTC
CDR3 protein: CASSVSGRGPEGYTF

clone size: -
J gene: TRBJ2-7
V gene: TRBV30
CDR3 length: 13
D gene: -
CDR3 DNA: TGTGCCTGGAGTAAGACAAACGCCTACGAGCAGTACTTC
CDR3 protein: CAWSKTNAYEQYF

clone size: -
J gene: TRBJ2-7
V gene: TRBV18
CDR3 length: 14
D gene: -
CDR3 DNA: TGTGCCAGCTCACCACCAACTATTTCCTACGAGCAGTACTTC
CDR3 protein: CASSPPTISYEQYF

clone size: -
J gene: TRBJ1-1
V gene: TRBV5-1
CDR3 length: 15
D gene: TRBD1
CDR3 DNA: TGCGCCAGCGGCCGGACAGGGACGGAGAACACTGAAGCTTTCTTT
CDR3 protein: CASGRTGTENTEAFF

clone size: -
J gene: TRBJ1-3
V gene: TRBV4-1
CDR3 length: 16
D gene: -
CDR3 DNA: TGCGCCAGCAGCCAAGTTCCAGGGTTTTCTGGAAACACCATATATTTT
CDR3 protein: CASSQVPGFSGNTIYF

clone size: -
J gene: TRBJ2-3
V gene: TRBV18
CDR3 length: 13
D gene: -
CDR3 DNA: TGTGCCAGCTCCCCCCCGGTAACAGATACGCAGTATTTT
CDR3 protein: CASSPPVTDTQYF

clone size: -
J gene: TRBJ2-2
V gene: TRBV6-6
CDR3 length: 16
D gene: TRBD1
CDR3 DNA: TGTGCCAGCAGCACGGGACAGGGAAGTTTCGGCGGGGAGCTGTTTTTT
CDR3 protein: CASSTGQGSFGGELFF

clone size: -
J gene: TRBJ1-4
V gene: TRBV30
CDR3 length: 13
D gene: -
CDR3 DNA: TGTGCCTGGAGTGTCCAGGGGAATGAAAAACTGTTTTTT
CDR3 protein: CAWSVQGNEKLFF

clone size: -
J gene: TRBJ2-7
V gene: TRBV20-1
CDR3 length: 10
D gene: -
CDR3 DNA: TGCAGTGCTAAGGGGTACGAGCAGTACTTC
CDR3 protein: CSAKGYEQYF

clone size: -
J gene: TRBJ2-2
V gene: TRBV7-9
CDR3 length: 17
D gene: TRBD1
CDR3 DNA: TGTGCCAGCAGCTCCCGACAGGGGGCGAAAGGGCCCGGGGAGCTGTTTTTT
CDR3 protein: CASSSRQGAKGPGELFF

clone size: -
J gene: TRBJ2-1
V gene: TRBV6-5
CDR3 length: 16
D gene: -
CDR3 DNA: TGTGCCAGCAGTTATCCAACCGGGACTGGGGACAATGAGCAGTTCTTC
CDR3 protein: CASSYPTGTGDNEQFF

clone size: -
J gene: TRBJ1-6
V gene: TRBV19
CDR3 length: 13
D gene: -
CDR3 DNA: TGTGCCAGTAGTTACCAGCAGGGTTCACCCCTCCACTTT
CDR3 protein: CASSYQQGSPLHF

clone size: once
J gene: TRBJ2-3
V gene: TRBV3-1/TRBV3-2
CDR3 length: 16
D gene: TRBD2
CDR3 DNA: TGTGCCAGCAGCCACTCGACTAGCGGGATCACAGATACGCAGTATTTT
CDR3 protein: CASSHSTSGITDTQYF

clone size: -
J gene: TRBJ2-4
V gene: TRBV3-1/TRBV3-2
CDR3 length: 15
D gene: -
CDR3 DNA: TGTGCCAGCAGCCAAGACAGGGAAGCCAAAAACATTCAGTACTTC
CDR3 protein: CASSQDREAKNIQYF

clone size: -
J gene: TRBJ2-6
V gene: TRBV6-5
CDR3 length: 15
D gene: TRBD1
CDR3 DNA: TGTGCCAGCAGCCTCGGACAGGCTGGGGCCAACGTCCTGACTTTC
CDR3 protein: CASSLGQAGANVLTF

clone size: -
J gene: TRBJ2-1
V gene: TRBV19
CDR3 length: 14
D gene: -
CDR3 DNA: TGTGCCAGTCGGCACAGGGATACCTACAATGAGCAGTTCTTC
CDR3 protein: CASRHRDTYNEQFF

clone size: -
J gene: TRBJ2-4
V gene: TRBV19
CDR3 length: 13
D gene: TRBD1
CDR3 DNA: TGTGCCAGTAGTACCTACAGGGGAACCATTCAGTACTTC
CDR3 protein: CASSTYRGTIQYF

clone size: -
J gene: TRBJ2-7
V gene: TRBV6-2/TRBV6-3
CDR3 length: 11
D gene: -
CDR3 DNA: TGTGCCAGCAGTAATACTTACGAGCAGTACTTC
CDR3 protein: CASSNTYEQYF

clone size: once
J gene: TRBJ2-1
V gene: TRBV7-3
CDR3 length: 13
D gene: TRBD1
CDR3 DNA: TGTGCCAGCAGCCAAGGACAGGGCTATGAGCAGTTCTTC
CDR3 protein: CASSQGQGYEQFF

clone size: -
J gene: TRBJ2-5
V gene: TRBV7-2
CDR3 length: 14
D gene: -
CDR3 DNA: TGTGCCAGCAGCTTAGCGGGAGCATCGGAGACCCAGTACTTC
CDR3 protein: CASSLAGASETQYF

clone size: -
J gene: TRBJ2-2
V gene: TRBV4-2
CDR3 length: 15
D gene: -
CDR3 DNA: TGTGCCAGCGGTCGCCCAGGGGCGAACACCGGGGAGCTGTTTTTT
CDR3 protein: CASGRPGANTGELFF

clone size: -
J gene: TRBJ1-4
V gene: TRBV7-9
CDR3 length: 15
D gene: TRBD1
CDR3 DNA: TGTGCCAGCAGCCCACATACAGGGGGCTACGAAAAACTGTTTTTT
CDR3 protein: CASSPHTGGYEKLFF

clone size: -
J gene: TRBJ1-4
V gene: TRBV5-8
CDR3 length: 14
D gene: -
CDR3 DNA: TGTGCCAGCAGCCCGACTCCATCTCATGAAAAACTGTTTTTT
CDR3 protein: CASSPTPSHEKLFF